This T cell receptor (beta chain) was obtained from a study of blood T cell repertoires in COVID-19. Study details: Donors in the United States, Italy and Spain gave samples during acute or convalescent COVID-19. In each case, the material was cDNA or gDNA derived from T cells, B-cell-depleted T cells, or PBMCs.

Germline V gene lookup returns CDR1 SGHRS and CDR2 YFSETQ. This CDR3 region has 15 residues. V dropped 2 bases and J dropped 7; count of bases not matched to a gene: 9. Authors' methods: How many nucleated cells were present was estimated from reference gene primer amplification. Clones were read by immunoSEQ multiplex PCR, and TCRdb kept only the in-frame ones, dropping some. V, J and clone size reflect that table, while D and trimming were determined from the DNA. The sample consists of some 140,000 clones, roughly nine tenths of them appearing once. The source of this sequence is a man aged 50 to 59 with acute or convalescent COVID-19. This sequence joins TRBV5-1 and TRBJ2-3, with 8 bases fitting TRBD1. Sequenced sample: peripheral blood. The CDR3 nucleotides are TGCGCCAGCAGCTTCGGGGCAGGGGGCATTAATACGCAGTATTTT. Translated, it gives CASSFGAGGINTQYF.